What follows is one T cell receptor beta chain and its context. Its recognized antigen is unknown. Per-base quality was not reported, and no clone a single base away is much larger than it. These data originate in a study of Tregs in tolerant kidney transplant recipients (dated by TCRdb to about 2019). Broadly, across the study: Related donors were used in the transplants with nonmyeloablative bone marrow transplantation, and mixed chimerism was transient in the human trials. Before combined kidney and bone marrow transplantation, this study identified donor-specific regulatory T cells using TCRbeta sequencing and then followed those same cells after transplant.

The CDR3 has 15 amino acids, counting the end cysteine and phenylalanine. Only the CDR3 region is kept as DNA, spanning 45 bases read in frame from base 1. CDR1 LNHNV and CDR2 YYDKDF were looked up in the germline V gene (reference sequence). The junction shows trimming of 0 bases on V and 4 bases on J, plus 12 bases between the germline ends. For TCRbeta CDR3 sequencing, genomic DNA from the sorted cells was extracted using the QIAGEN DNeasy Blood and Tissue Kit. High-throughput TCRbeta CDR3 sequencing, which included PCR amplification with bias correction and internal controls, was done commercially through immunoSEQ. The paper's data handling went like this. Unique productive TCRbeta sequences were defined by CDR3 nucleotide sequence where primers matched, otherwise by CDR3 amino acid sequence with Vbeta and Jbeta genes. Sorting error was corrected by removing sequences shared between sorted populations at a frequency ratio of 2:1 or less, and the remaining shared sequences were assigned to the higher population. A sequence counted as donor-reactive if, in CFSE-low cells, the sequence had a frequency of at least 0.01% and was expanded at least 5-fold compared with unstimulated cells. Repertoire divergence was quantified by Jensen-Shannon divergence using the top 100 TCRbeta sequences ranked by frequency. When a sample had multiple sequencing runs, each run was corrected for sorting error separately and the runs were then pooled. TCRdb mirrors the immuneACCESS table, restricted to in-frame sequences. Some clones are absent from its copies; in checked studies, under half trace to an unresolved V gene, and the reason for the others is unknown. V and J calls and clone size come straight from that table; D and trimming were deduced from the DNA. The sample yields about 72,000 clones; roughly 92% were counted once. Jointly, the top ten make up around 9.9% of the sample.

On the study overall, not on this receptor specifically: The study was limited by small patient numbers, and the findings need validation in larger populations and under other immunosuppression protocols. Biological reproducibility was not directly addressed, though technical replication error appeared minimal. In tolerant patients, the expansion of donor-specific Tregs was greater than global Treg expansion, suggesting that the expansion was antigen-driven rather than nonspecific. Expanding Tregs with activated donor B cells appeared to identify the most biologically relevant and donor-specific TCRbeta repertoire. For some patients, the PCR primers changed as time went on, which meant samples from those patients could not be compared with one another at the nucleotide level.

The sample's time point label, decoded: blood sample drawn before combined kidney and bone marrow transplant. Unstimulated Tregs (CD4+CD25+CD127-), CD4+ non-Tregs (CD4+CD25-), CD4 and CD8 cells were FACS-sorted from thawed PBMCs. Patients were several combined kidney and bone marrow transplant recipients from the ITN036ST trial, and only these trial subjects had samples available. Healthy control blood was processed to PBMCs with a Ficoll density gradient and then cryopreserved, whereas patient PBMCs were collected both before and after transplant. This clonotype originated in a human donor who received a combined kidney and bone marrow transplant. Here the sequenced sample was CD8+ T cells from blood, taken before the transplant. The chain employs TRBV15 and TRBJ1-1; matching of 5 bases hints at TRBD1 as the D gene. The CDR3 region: CATSRDQEGSTEAFF. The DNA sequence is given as TGTGCCACCAGCAGAGATCAGGAGGGGAGCACTGAAGCTTTCTTT.